This T cell receptor (beta chain) was identified during a study of radiation and T cells in renal cell carcinoma (dated by TCRdb to the early 2020s). Turning to the overall study: TCR beta sequencing covered some 55 samples in total, comprising some 26 tumors and approximately 27 peripheral blood samples. The final blood draw took place at 4 weeks after radiation, the same time as nephrectomy. A total of 4 million to 5 million unique CDR3 nucleotide sequences, encoding 2.7 million or so unique CDR3 amino acid sequences, were found across all 50 or so samples. Broad study findings and their caveats: Because no pretreatment tumor biopsies were available, whether clonotypes were present in the tumor at baseline could not be determined. Because the trial had a single-armed design, the trial could not examine how radiation dose or scheduling affected the TCR repertoire. Top tumor clonotypes rose in blood from baseline to 2 weeks post-radiation, then contracted by 4 weeks, suggesting transient expansion of tumor-resident clones. Blood repertoire dynamics were not followed beyond 4 weeks after treatment.

Worth noting for this clone: Its target antigen remains unknown. Base qualities are missing; no much larger clone stands one base away.

The time point label here, explained by the study, means: blood 4 weeks post-SBRT, at nephrectomy. What the treatment or condition label conveys for this sample: 15 Gy SBRT to primary tumor, nephrectomy 4 weeks later. The samples were drawn from a clinical trial, where primary renal cell carcinomas were treated with 15 Gy of stereotactic body radiation therapy and then removed by nephrectomy 4 weeks afterward. To follow tumor-enriched clonotypes, serial peripheral blood was collected from radiation-treated patients at baseline and at 2 weeks and 4 weeks after SBRT. Every patient's renal cell carcinoma showed clear cell pathology. Genomic DNA for TCR sequencing was prepared using the QIAamp DNA Blood Mini Kit (Qiagen). The analyses included just those samples that passed every quality control check. The trim is 1 base for V and 2 bases for J, with a gap of 12 bases between the germline ends. In the germline V gene, CDR1 corresponds to SGHTA and CDR2 to FQGTGA. The CDR3 numbers 15 residues from cysteine through phenylalanine. The only DNA kept is the CDR3, 45 bases in frame from the first base.

Following the manufacturer's recommendations, the immunoSEQ kit was used to generate TCR beta libraries from genomic DNA. For library preparation, a first multiplex PCR was performed with proprietary primers, followed by a second PCR in which unique barcodes were added, and bead cleanups were performed after each round. A kit-provided positive control reaction and a negative control reaction were included in every sample batch. The final libraries underwent checking on an Agilent 4200 TapeStation D1000 ScreenTape, volumetric pooling, and quantification by qPCR. An Illumina NextSeq500 fitted with a MidOutput 150-cycle cartridge performed the sequencing, running 156 Read1 cycles and 15 Index1 cycles with the kit's custom primers. The pooled library was loaded at roughly 0.94 pM with an approximately 21% PhiX control spike-in. As for how the authors treated the data: The vendor-processed data were analyzed in R, and a clonotype was defined as all T cells that share the same CDR3 nucleotide sequence. For clone abundance analyses, frequencies were normalized to the 10,000 most abundant clones per sample. Public T cell clones, which averaged fewer than five per sample, were removed prior to analysis. Tumor-enriched clonotypes and baseline blood-enriched clonotypes were defined as those with an abundance difference of at least 32-fold between compartments. A beta-binomial differential abundance model was used to identify clonotypes that expanded or contracted between blood time points. Tumor-blood repertoire similarity was measured with the Baroni-Urbani and Buser coefficient, and group comparisons used two-tailed Wilcoxon tests in R. Held by TCRdb, this immuneACCESS table contains in-frame sequences only and omits some clones. Under half of the omission traces to an unresolved V gene where checked; the cause of the rest is unknown. The V and J calls and clone size were taken over from that table, and D and trimming were inferred from the DNA. The sample records 40,000 to 50,000 clones, roughly four fifths of which are singletons. The ten largest clones capture about 26% of the sample.

This clonotype was sampled from a woman in her seventies with renal cell carcinoma. The rearrangement joined TRBV7-3 to TRBJ2-7; the D gene cannot be resolved reliably. The material sequenced was blood, taken from a patient whose treatment included radiotherapy and nephrectomy. The nucleotide sequence is given as TGTGCCAGCAGCTTAAATCACAGTCCGACCTACGAGCAGTACTTC. It encodes CASSLNHSPTYEQYF. Reference TRBV7-3 and TRBJ2-7 proteins supply the regions before and after the CDR3; the full variable domain is: GAGVSQTPSNKVTEKGKYVELRCDPISGHTALYWYRQSLGQGPEFLIYFQGTGAADDSGLPNDRFFAVRPEGSVSTLKIQRTERGDSAVYLCASSLNHSPTYEQYFGPGTRLTVT.